This entry lists 10 T cell receptor beta chains sequenced from one sample in a study of PD-L1 blockade in urothelial cancer. Sample time point: peripheral blood 6 weeks after treatment start. Using immunoSEQ multiplex PCR, the repertoire was profiled, and TCRdb retains in-frame clones only, with some absent. Among 35,000 to 40,000 clones listed, 80% to 90% were seen once. The starting material was PBMCs, obtained around atezolizumab (anti-PD-L1) treatment. The receptors were gathered from a man aged 55 to 70 with urothelial cancer.

The chain recombines TRBV5-4 with TRBJ1-2, with TRBD1 matching over 7 bases. In germline, CDR1 is SGHNT, CDR2 YYREEE (reference sequence). V shed 4 bases, J shed 4 bases, and the junction held 7 bases outside the gene matches. This CDR3 comprises 14 residues. The CDR3 here is CASSLTDRVYGYTF. The DNA for the CDR3 is TGTGCCAGCAGCCTAACAGACAGGGTCTATGGCTACACCTTC.

J is TRBJ1-1 and V is TRBV9, with D hard to call. V was trimmed by 3 bases and J by 1 base, leaving 10 bases between them. In germline, CDR1 is SGDLS, CDR2 YYNGEE. This CDR3 has 14 residues. The CDR3 is CASSARRENTEAFF. CDR3 bases: TGTGCCAGCAGCGCCCGGCGGGAGAACACTGAAGCTTTCTTT.

The chain uses TRBV5-1 and TRBJ2-3; no clear D. The CDR3 extends over 14 amino acids. In germline, CDR1 is SGHRS, CDR2 YFSETQ. V lost 5 bases, J lost 3 bases, and 13 bases lay in between. The CDR3: CASSRDSITDTQYF. The CDR3 bases are TGCGCCAGCAGTAGAGACTCCATAACAGATACGCAGTATTTT. The variable domain in full, completed from reference TRBV5-1 and TRBJ2-3, reads KAGVTQTPRYLIKTRGQQVTLSCSPISGHRSVSWYQQTPGQGLQFLFEYFSETQRNKGNFPGRFSGRQFSNSRSEMNVSTLELGDSALYLCASSRDSITDTQYFGPGTRLTVL.

The V call is TRBV6-1, the J call TRBJ2-1, with TRBD1 matching over 9 bases. CDR1 and CDR2 from the germline V gene are MNHNS and SASEGT. The CDR3 contains 15 residues. V was pared by 10 bases and J by 6 bases, with 13 bases of the junction left unmatched. CDR3 amino acids: CAIQSGTGLGNEQFF. The CDR3 nucleotides read TGTGCCATTCAGTCCGGGACAGGGCTAGGCAATGAGCAGTTCTTC.

The chain joins TRBV9 to TRBJ2-7; perhaps TRBD1 as D (5 bases). CDR1 and CDR2 (germline): SGDLS, YYNGEE. The CDR3 has 14 residues. V was cut by 0 bases and J by 2 bases, with 9 bases left in between. This CDR3 is CASSVDSGTYEQYF. The CDR3 bases are TGTGCCAGCAGCGTAGATTCAGGGACCTACGAGCAGTACTTC. Full variable domain (outside the CDR3, taken from reference TRBV9 and TRBJ2-7): DSGVTQTPKHLITATGQRVTLRCSPRSGDLSVYWYQQSLDQGLQFLIQYYNGEERAKGNILERFSAQQFPDLHSELNLSSLELGDSALYFCASSVDSGTYEQYFGPGTRLTVT.

The V gene is TRBV7-9, the J gene TRBJ2-1; 12 nucleotides match TRBD2. CDR3 size: 15 residues. Germline CDR1 SEHNR, CDR2 FQNEAQ (reference sequence). V dropped 4 bases and J dropped 5; count of bases not matched to a gene: 3. The CDR3 protein is CASSSTSGGNNEQFF. The DNA of the CDR3 is TGTGCCAGCAGCTCAACTAGCGGGGGGAACAATGAGCAGTTCTTC.

In nucleotides, the CDR3 is TGTGCCAGCAGTTTAAGGTCTGGGCAACCCTCCTACGAGCAGTACTTC. This sequence encodes CASSLRSGQPSYEQYF. The genes are TRBV27 and TRBJ2-7; D gene ambiguous. The V gene's germline CDR1 is MNHEY and CDR2 SMNVEV (reference sequence). The CDR3 is made up of 16 amino acids. V dropped 2 bases and J dropped 0 bases, with 14 bases sitting between them.

This chain links TRBV10-3 with TRBJ2-2; tentative D call: TRBD1 (6 bases). The germline V and J ends were trimmed by 10 bases and 5 bases, with 11 bases remaining between them. The CDR3 has 12 amino acids. The germline V gene encodes CDR1 ENHRY and CDR2 SYGVKD. The CDR3 DNA follows: TGTGCCACTTATACAGGGACCGGGGAGCTGTTTTTT. Translation gives CATYTGTGELFF.

This clone was observed once. A read error may explain this, as a much larger clone is one base away. The CDR3 loop is CASSQDSSYEQYF. The CDR3 bases are TGTGCCAGCAGCCAGGACAGTTCCTACGAGCAGTACTTC. The chain employs TRBV7-6 and TRBJ2-5, with D maybe TRBD1 (6 bases). The J call may be incorrect, as the DNA end agrees better with TRBJ2-7. This CDR3 is 13 amino acids long. Germline lookup yields CDR1 SGHVS and CDR2 FNYEAQ.

This clone has more than one count but fewer than ten. The genes are TRBV4-3 and TRBJ2-3, with 9 bases that match TRBD1. CDR3 length: 17 residues. The ends lost 0 bases at V and 1 base at J; junction bases unmatched: 5. Germline CDR1 LGHNA, CDR2 YSLEER. CDR3 sequence (DNA): TGCGCCAGCAGCCAAGATGGGGACAGGGCCCGCACAGATACGCAGTATTTT. Translated, it gives CASSQDGDRARTDTQYF.